Below are 13 T cell receptor beta chains sequenced from a single sample in a study of cytomegalovirus exposure and HLA in healthy donors. The PCR employed 60 Vbeta primers together with 13 Jbeta primers. Profiling relied on immunoSEQ multiplex PCR, and the TCRdb table lists in-frame clones only, not all of them. The sample consists of nearly 300,000 clones, 80% to 90% of them appearing once. Input material: PBMCs. These TCRs come from a man in his forties in good health and CMV-seropositive.

DNA for the CDR3: TGTGCCAGCAGCTCGACTAGAGCGCTTGAGCAGTTCTTC. As protein: CASSSTRALEQFF. The rearrangement uses TRBV13 and TRBJ2-1, with TRBD2 as a possible D gene (6 bases). CDR3 length: 13 residues. Trimming took 4 bases from V and 9 from J, leaving 13 bases between them. Germline V gene lookup returns CDR1 PRHDT and CDR2 FYEKMQ (reference sequence). The complete variable domain, with remaining parts taken from reference TRBV13 and TRBJ2-1, reads AAGVIQSPRHLIKEKRETATLKCYPIPRHDTVYWYQQGPGQDPQFLISFYEKMQSDKGSIPDRFSAQQFSDYHSELNMSSLELGDSALYFCASSSTRALEQFFGPGTRLTVL.

The gene calls are TRBV7-3 and TRBJ2-1, with 13 bases identical to TRBD2. V dropped 2 bases and J dropped 8; count of bases not matched to a gene: 9. The CDR3 contains 17 residues. Germline CDR1 and CDR2: SGHTA and FQGTGA. CDR3 protein: CASSLSRTSGRIHEQFF. DNA for the CDR3: TGTGCCAGCAGCTTATCTAGGACTAGCGGGAGAATCCATGAGCAGTTCTTC.

J is TRBJ2-7 and V is TRBV19, with 7 bases fitting TRBD1. V lost 5 bases, J lost 3 bases, and 4 bases stayed unmatched. This CDR3 has 13 amino acids. CDR1 is LNHDA, CDR2 SQIVND, per germline (reference sequence). As DNA, the CDR3 is TGTGCCAGTAGTCCGGGACAGAACTACGAGCAGTACTTC. It codes for CASSPGQNYEQYF.

The rearrangement joins TRBV6-5 to TRBJ2-7; tentative D call: TRBD2 (5 bases). This CDR3 comprises 14 residues. The germline V gene has CDR1 MNHEY and CDR2 SVGAGI. Trimming took 5 bases from V and 2 from J, leaving 13 bases between them. Written as DNA, the CDR3 is TGTGCCAGCAGTCAGGACTTCACAACCTACGAGCAGTACTTC. Amino acid sequence: CASSQDFTTYEQYF.

This clone was picked up a small number of times. The rearrangement uses TRBV4-1 and TRBJ2-7; D gene unclear. This CDR3 comprises 15 residues. With 1 base removed from V and 0 bases from J, the gap between germline ends came to 10 bases. Germline values: CDR1 MGHRA, CDR2 YSYEKL. CDR3 nucleotides: TGCGCCAGCAGCCAAGGTCCCCAGGACTCCTACGAGCAGTACTTC. Amino acids: CASSQGPQDSYEQYF.

This chain joins TRBV4-2 and TRBJ1-2; no reliable D call. With 3 bases removed from V and 0 bases from J, the gap between germline ends came to 5 bases. Germline assignment: CDR1 LGHNA and CDR2 YNFKEQ. The CDR3 sequence is 13 residues long. The CDR3 loop is CASSHGTNYGYTF. The CDR3, as DNA: TGTGCCAGCAGCCACGGGACTAACTATGGCTACACCTTC.

The gene calls are TRBV15 and TRBJ2-3; tentative D call: TRBD2 (6 bases). The CDR3 has 21 residues. The germline V gene encodes CDR1 LNHNV and CDR2 YYDKDF (reference sequence). V lost 3 bases, J lost 4 bases, and 32 bases lay in between. CDR3 nucleotide sequence: TGTGCCACCAGCAGCCCACCTGATCCGGGAACGTCGGGAGTGACCCCAGATACGCAGTATTTT. Translation gives CATSSPPDPGTSGVTPDTQYF.

This clone was recorded only once. Other DNA sequences of this sample code for an identical CDR3. The chain links TRBV19 to TRBJ2-7; D perhaps matches TRBD1 (5 bases). With 5 bases removed from V and 0 bases from J, the gap between germline ends came to 8 bases. Germline CDR1 is LNHDA and CDR2 is SQIVND (reference sequence). The CDR3 contains 13 residues. As DNA, the CDR3 is TGTGCCAGTAGTGCAGGGCTCTCCTACGAGCAGTACTTC. Translation: CASSAGLSYEQYF.

The chain links TRBV29-1 to TRBJ1-3; 11 positions agree with TRBD1. With V trimmed by 6 bases and J by 4 bases, 5 bases remained unmatched. Germline V CDR1 and CDR2: SQVTM, ANQGSEA. The CDR3 loop spans 14 amino acids. CDR3 coding DNA: TGCAGCGTACGGACAGGGGGCACAGGAAACACCATATATTTT. Its protein is CSVRTGGTGNTIYF.

The CDR3 nucleotides read TGTGCCAGCAGCACCTTGGGGGGGAAGGCCACCGGGGAGCTGTTTTTT. It yields the protein CASSTLGGKATGELFF. The rearrangement uses TRBV7-6 and TRBJ2-2; 7 bases fit TRBD2. Germline V gives CDR1 SGHVS, CDR2 FNYEAQ. The CDR3 loop spans 16 amino acids. The V segment lost 5 bases and the J segment 4 bases; nucleotides outside the gene matches: 10.

The chain is built from TRBV2 and TRBJ2-1; D unresolved. V lost 8 bases and J 8 bases, leaving 16 bases between the germline ends. CDR1 is SNHLY and CDR2 is FYNNEI in the germline V gene. This CDR3 is built from 13 residues. CDR3 amino acids: CASPGADGYEQFF. In DNA, the CDR3 is TGTGCCAGCCCCGGAGCAGACGGCTATGAGCAGTTCTTC.

There are a few counts of this clone. The J gene is TRBJ2-7, the V gene TRBV28; 8 nucleotides align to TRBD1. The CDR3 contains 12 residues. Germline V gives CDR1 MDHEN, CDR2 SYDVKM. V was clipped by 9 bases and J by 5 bases; unmatched bases: 6. The CDR3 sequence: CASSYRGNEQYF. CDR3 nucleotide sequence: TGTGCCAGTTCTTACAGGGGGAACGAGCAGTACTTC.

The rearrangement joins TRBV15 to TRBJ2-1; 15 bases align to TRBD2. The CDR3 has 17 amino acids. CDR1 is LNHNV, CDR2 YYDKDF, per germline (reference sequence). Trimming took 0 bases from V and 9 from J; bases not matched to a gene: 6. The CDR3 nucleotides read TGTGCCACCAGCAGAGAGGGACTAGCGGGAGGCTCGGGTGAGCAGTTCTTC. Translating gives CATSREGLAGGSGEQFF.